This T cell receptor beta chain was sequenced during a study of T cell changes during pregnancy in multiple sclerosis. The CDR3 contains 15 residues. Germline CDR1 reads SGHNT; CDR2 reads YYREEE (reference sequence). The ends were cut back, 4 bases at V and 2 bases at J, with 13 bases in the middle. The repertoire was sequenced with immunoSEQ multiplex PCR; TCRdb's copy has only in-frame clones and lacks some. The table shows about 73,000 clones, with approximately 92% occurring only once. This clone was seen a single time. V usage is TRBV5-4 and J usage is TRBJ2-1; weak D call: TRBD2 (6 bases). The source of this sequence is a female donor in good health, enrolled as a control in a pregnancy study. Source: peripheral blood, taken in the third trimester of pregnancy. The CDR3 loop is CASSGRGMAYNEQFF. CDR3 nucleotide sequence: TGTGCCAGCAGCGGCCGGGGGATGGCCTACAATGAGCAGTTCTTC.